The T cell receptor beta chain described here comes from a study of T cell responses to AZD1222 COVID-19 vaccine. Study background: Both about-4-week and about-12-week second-dose recipients were combined. Study outcomes and limitations: Seropositivity was recorded at baseline in only a handful of AZD1222 recipients. The donor group comprised mostly white British people and more females; the analysis possibly underestimated clonal diversity.

The V gene's germline CDR1 is MNHEY and CDR2 SVGAGI. J lost 7 bases, V lost 5 bases, and 4 bases had no gene match. The CDR3 spans 15 residues. As to this clone: Its target is unknown.

The table came from immunoSEQ multiplex PCR; TCRdb's copy has only in-frame clones and leaves some out. This sample has around 28,000 clones, with roughly 73% found just once. The origin of this receptor is an adult in good health. The source was peripheral blood, collected on day 0 of AZD1222 vaccination. The V gene is TRBV6-5, the J gene TRBJ1-6, with 11 bases that match TRBD1. The CDR3 sequence is CASSPGTGGNSPLHF. In DNA, the CDR3 is TGTGCCAGCAGTCCCGGGACAGGGGGAAATTCACCCCTCCACTTT.